The clone carrying this T cell receptor (beta chain) has a single count. As yet, its antigen is unknown. This entry is derived from a study of Graves' ophthalmopathy and Graves' hyperthyroidism. Study-level information: The study drew peripheral blood at initial diagnosis, before any treatment.

No donor had other autoimmune disease, uncontrolled infection, pregnancy or lactation. The CDR3 consists of 13 residues. Germline trimming cut 9 bases from V and 4 bases from J; bases unmatched to any gene: 6. The germline V gene encodes CDR1 SGHTA and CDR2 FQGNSA. The study, taken as a whole, reports: Stable hyperthyroidism and ophthalmopathy were told apart by a 13-signature model, which achieved just over 85% sensitivity and 65% to 83% specificity.

Amplifying from RNA transcripts, the study obtained TCR beta CDR3 regions. First-round RT-PCR used HTBI primers; second-round multiplex PCR followed. MiXCR was run by TCRdb on the multiplex PCR reads, yielding one entry per CDR3 protein. This sample has approximately 640,000 distinct CDR3 sequences, with about two fifths found just once. The chain joins TRBV7-2 to TRBJ1-1, with 9 bases that match TRBD1. The receptor was isolated from an adult man with Graves' ophthalmopathy. The source material was peripheral blood. CDR3 loop: CASRTGQGTEAFF. Here the CDR3 DNA reads TGTGCCAGTAGAACGGGACAGGGCACTGAAGCTTTCTTT.